This is a list of T cell receptor beta chains from one sample in a study of cytomegalovirus exposure and HLA in healthy donors. Using immunoSEQ multiplex PCR, the repertoire was profiled, and TCRdb retains in-frame clones only, with some absent. The sample comprises some 190,000 clones, over 80% of which are singletons, and roughly 1.4% rests with the top ten. The source material was PBMCs. The receptors come from a man aged 35-49 years in good health and CMV-seronegative. CDR3s include the opening cysteine and the closing phenylalanine or tryptophan. D genes are given only for firm matches. Only part of the rows carry a size: once, few, many, or a class if the clone is expanded.

>TRBV7-2|NA|NA|TRBJ2-7
CASSLDNRPYTEQYF
TGTGCCAGCAGCTTAGACAACAGACCCTACACCGAGCAGTACTTC
>TRBV5-1|NA|TRBD1|TRBJ1-3
CASSGQGGRGNTIYF
TGCGCCAGCAGCGGACAGGGGGGAAGAGGAAACACCATATATTTT
>TRBV5-1|NA|TRBD1|TRBJ1-2
CASSKGTEDLNYGYTF
TGCGCCAGCAGCAAGGGGACAGAGGACCTTAACTATGGCTACACCTTC
>TRBV18|NA|TRBD1|TRBJ1-2
CASGQDSNYGYTF
TGTGCCAGCGGACAGGATTCTAACTATGGCTACACCTTC
>TRBV21-1|NA|NA|TRBJ2-1
CASSRTRDSSYNEQFF
TGTGCCAGCAGCAGAACGCGGGACTCGTCCTACAATGAGCAGTTCTTC
>TRBV5-8|NA|NA|TRBJ2-2
CASSLRGQNTGELFF
TGTGCCAGCAGTTTAAGAGGGCAGAACACCGGGGAGCTGTTTTTT
>TRBV11-2|NA|TRBD2|TRBJ2-3
CASSLTSGGARDTQYF
TGTGCCAGCAGCCTTACTAGCGGGGGGGCCAGAGATACGCAGTATTTT
>TRBV30|NA|NA|TRBJ2-1
CAWSAAFFEAPFF
TGTGCCTGGAGTGCAGCCTTCTTCGAGGCTCCGTTCTTC
>TRBV11-3|NA|TRBD1|TRBJ1-1
CASSSGQGARGNTEAFF
TGTGCCAGCAGCTCGGGACAGGGGGCACGGGGGAACACTGAAGCTTTCTTT
>TRBV19|NA|TRBD2|TRBJ2-3
CASSIETSGDTDTQYF
TGTGCCAGTAGTATCGAAACTAGCGGGGACACAGATACGCAGTATTTT
>TRBV12-5|NA|NA|TRBJ2-7
CASGLDWSLQGAKQYF
TGTGCTAGTGGTTTGGACTGGTCACTCCAAGGGGCGAAGCAGTACTTC
>TRBV9|NA|NA|TRBJ1-1
CASSVYQGGPEAFF
TGTGCCAGCAGCGTTTACCAGGGTGGCCCTGAAGCTTTCTTT
>TRBV28|NA|TRBD2|TRBJ2-3
CASRGPLAGTDTQYF
TGTGCCAGCCGGGGCCCACTAGCGGGCACAGATACGCAGTATTTT
>TRBV9|NA|NA|TRBJ2-1
CASSVGGMGHSSYNEQFF
TGTGCCAGCAGCGTAGGGGGTATGGGGCACAGCTCCTACAATGAGCAGTTCTTC
>TRBV15|NA|TRBD1|TRBJ2-7
CATSRGGQTYEQYF
TGTGCCACCAGCAGAGGGGGACAGACCTACGAGCAGTACTTC
>TRBV7-9|NA|TRBD1|TRBJ2-7
CASSLVGQGVYEQYF
TGTGCCAGCAGCTTAGTAGGACAGGGAGTCTACGAGCAGTACTTC
>TRBV7-8|few|NA|TRBJ1-1
CASSSDPTDFGTEAFF
TGTGCCAGCAGCTCTGACCCGACGGACTTTGGTACTGAAGCTTTCTTT
>TRBV11-3|once|TRBD1|TRBJ1-1
CASSWDRARAAFF
TGTGCCAGCAGCTGGGACAGGGCGAGGGCTGCTTTCTTT
>TRBV28|once|TRBD1|TRBJ2-7
CASSYGTAYEQYF
TGTGCCAGCAGTTATGGGACAGCCTACGAGCAGTACTTC
>TRBV6-6|NA|NA|TRBJ2-7
CAISRTAGYEQYF
TGTGCCATCTCGAGGACTGCCGGCTACGAGCAGTACTTC
>TRBV7-3|NA|TRBD1|TRBJ2-7
CASSPEPGQGSEQYF
TGTGCCAGCAGCCCCGAACCGGGACAGGGGAGCGAGCAGTACTTC
>TRBV21-1|NA|NA|TRBJ2-3
CASSKEDRGTDTQYF
TGTGCCAGCAGCAAAGAGGACAGGGGCACAGATACGCAGTATTTT
>TRBV27|NA|TRBD1|TRBJ2-7
CASSTQGTSYEQYF
TGTGCCAGCAGTACACAGGGGACCTCATACGAGCAGTACTTC
>TRBV5-1|NA|NA|TRBJ2-5
CASSLGVLALGETQYF
TGCGCCAGCAGCTTGGGTGTTCTAGCGCTGGGGGAGACCCAGTACTTC
>TRBV30|NA|NA|TRBJ2-6
CAWGQGSGANVPTF
NA
>TRBV6-1|NA|NA|TRBJ1-2
CASSTSSYGYTF
TGTGCCAGCAGTACATCCAGCTATGGCTACACCTTC
>TRBV15|NA|NA|TRBJ2-1
CATSRDLRDEQFF
TGTGCCACCAGCAGAGATCTGAGAGATGAGCAGTTCTTC
>TRBV15|NA|NA|TRBJ2-6
CATSRDRGGGANVLTF
TGTGCCACCAGCAGAGATAGGGGAGGTGGGGCCAACGTCCTGACTTTC
>TRBV2|NA|NA|TRBJ2-4
CARSEQGNIQYF
TGTGCCAGAAGTGAGCAGGGTAACATTCAGTACTTC
>TRBV9|NA|NA|TRBJ2-7
CASSVEGGAQYF
TGTGCCAGCAGCGTAGAAGGGGGTGCGCAGTACTTC
>TRBV29-1|NA|TRBD2|TRBJ2-1
CSVEWASGGARNEQFF
TGCAGCGTTGAATGGGCTAGCGGGGGGGCCAGAAATGAGCAGTTCTTC
>TRBV7-2|NA|TRBD2|TRBJ2-1
CASSPGTSGGQNEQFF
TGTGCCAGCAGCCCTGGGACTAGCGGGGGACAAAATGAGCAGTTCTTC
>TRBV7-2|few|NA|TRBJ2-6
CASRAGTLAPGANVLTF
TGTGCCAGCAGGGCCGGGACACTTGCACCGGGGGCCAACGTCCTGACTTTC
>TRBV11-3|few|TRBD1|TRBJ1-2
CASSLGSSYRTGRNYGYTF
TGTGCCAGCAGCTTAGGGTCCAGCTATCGGACAGGCCGAAACTATGGCTACACCTTC
>TRBV6-1|NA|NA|TRBJ2-1
CASSGQGFDNEQFF
TGTGCCAGCAGTGGTCAGGGGTTTGACAATGAGCAGTTCTTC
>TRBV6-5|NA|TRBD1|TRBJ2-1
CASTDRGRGEQFF
TGTGCCAGCACCGACAGGGGGCGCGGTGAGCAGTTCTTC
>TRBV6-1|NA|NA|TRBJ2-2
CASSVRGERLGTGELFF
TGTGCCAGCAGTGTTCGTGGTGAGCGCCTCGGGACCGGGGAGCTGTTTTTT
>TRBV5-6|NA|NA|TRBJ2-3
CASSFLGATDTQYF
TGTGCCAGCAGCTTTCTGGGGGCCACAGATACGCAGTATTTT
>TRBV7-2|once|TRBD2|TRBJ2-1
CASNPGLAGVGEQFF
TGTGCCAGCAACCCGGGACTAGCGGGAGTCGGTGAGCAGTTCTTC
>TRBV20-1|NA|NA|TRBJ2-1
CSASQNEQFF
TGCAGTGCTTCACAGAATGAGCAGTTCTTC
>TRBV4-3|NA|NA|TRBJ1-2
CASSQGPTGDYGYTF
TGCGCCAGCAGCCAAGGACCGACAGGCGACTATGGCTACACCTTC
>TRBV4-3|NA|TRBD2|TRBJ2-7
CASSLGLAGSYEQYF
TGCGCCAGCAGCCTGGGACTAGCGGGCTCCTACGAGCAGTACTTC
>TRBV5-6|NA|NA|TRBJ2-2
CASSLLGDSHTGELFF
TGTGCCAGCAGCTTGTTAGGCGACAGTCACACCGGGGAGCTGTTTTTT
>TRBV7-2|NA|NA|TRBJ2-1
CASSLGGAAGAGEQFF
TGTGCCAGCAGCTTAGGGGGGGCGGCGGGAGCGGGTGAGCAGTTCTTC
>TRBV9|NA|NA|TRBJ2-5
CASSVGRLETQYF
TGTGCCAGCAGCGTAGGTCGGTTAGAGACCCAGTACTTC